The 15 T cell receptor beta chains presented below share a single source sample, sequenced in a study of blood T cell repertoires in COVID-19 (dated by TCRdb to 2018 to 2020). Library generation was performed with the immunoSEQ multiplex PCR assay. TCRdb provides this immuneACCESS table in a form limited to in-frame rearrangements. Some clones are lacking; in checked studies, under half of them reflect an unresolved V gene, and why the rest are absent is not known. This sample lists about 400,000 clones; approximately 88% were detected once. The leading ten clones occupy roughly 1.9% of the sample. Sequencing input: PBMCs or T cells enriched from blood (not recorded which). These receptors all come from a woman in her 40s with acute COVID-19.

The rearrangement links TRBV18 to TRBJ2-1; possibly TRBD1 for D (6 bases). Germline assignment: CDR1 KGHSH and CDR2 LQKENI. The CDR3 has 14 amino acids. V dropped 3 bases and J dropped 4 bases, with 10 bases sitting between them. The CDR3 nucleotides read TGTGCCAGCTCACCGACAGGCCCTTACAATGAGCAGTTCTTC. This translates into CASSPTGPYNEQFF.

The chain recombines TRBV6-5 with TRBJ2-5, with 10 nucleotides matching TRBD1. The CDR3 is made up of 14 amino acids. J was trimmed by 5 bases and V by 5 bases; bases with no gene match: 5. CDR1 MNHEY and CDR2 SVGAGI come from the germline V gene. The CDR3 DNA sequence: TGTGCCAGCAGTCCGGGACAGGGGTGGGAGACCCAGTACTTC. Protein product: CASSPGQGWETQYF.

In DNA form, the CDR3 reads TGTGCCAGCAGCAAGGTCCCGGGACTAGCGGGGGGGCCGGGTGAGCAGTTCTTC. It yields the protein CASSKVPGLAGGPGEQFF. The rearrangement links TRBV21-1 to TRBJ2-1; the DNA was not compared with TRBD2, the D call given in the table. TRBV21-1 is an annotated pseudogene. This CDR3 has 18 residues.

The rearrangement links TRBV6-5 to TRBJ1-5; no firm D call. This CDR3 is built from 15 residues. Between the trimmed V and J ends, which lost 2 bases and 3 bases, there was a span of 11 bases. From germline, CDR1 is MNHEY and CDR2 SVGAGI. In DNA form, the CDR3 reads TGTGCCAGCAGTTACACGGTCGGGTACAATCAGCCCCAGCATTTT. It codes for CASSYTVGYNQPQHF.

The chain recombines TRBV6-5 with TRBJ2-3; the match to TRBD2 covers 11 bases. The CDR3 spans 16 residues. The trim removed 3 bases at V and 6 bases at J, leaving 8 bases unmatched. Germline CDR1 is MNHEY and CDR2 is SVGAGI. The CDR3 sequence: CASSYRSGGAYDTQYF. The CDR3 nucleotides are TGTGCCAGCAGTTATCGTAGCGGGGGGGCGTATGATACGCAGTATTTT.

CDR3 sequence: CAIQGGEGTGELFF. For the CDR3, the DNA is TGTGCCATACAGGGGGGAGAAGGAACCGGGGAGCTGTTTTTT. The J gene is TRBJ2-2, the V gene TRBV10-3; 8 nucleotides match TRBD1. The V and J ends lost 9 bases and 5 bases, in that order; junction bases with no gene match: 8. Germline V CDR1 and CDR2: ENHRY, SYGVKD. The CDR3 contains 14 residues.

The V call is TRBV28, the J call TRBJ1-5, with D unclear. This CDR3 contains 13 residues. Trimming removed 7 bases from V and 3 bases from J, with 10 bases in between. Germline V gene lookup returns CDR1 MDHEN and CDR2 SYDVKM. Written as DNA, the CDR3 is TGTGCCAGCACCGGGTTGCCCAATCAGCCCCAGCATTTT. Encoded protein: CASTGLPNQPQHF. Looking up the rest from reference TRBV28 and TRBJ1-5 gives the full variable domain: DVKVTQSSRYLVKRTGEKVFLECVQDMDHENMFWYRQDPGLGLRLIYFSYDVKMKEKGDIPEGYSVSREKKERFSLILESASTNQTSMYLCASTGLPNQPQHFGDGTRLSIL.

The chain is built from TRBV6-2 or TRBV6-3 and TRBJ2-1, with 7 bases matching TRBD1. Germline CDR1 MNHEY, CDR2 SVGEGT. This CDR3 has 14 amino acids. V shed 3 bases and J 2 bases; nucleotides not matched to a gene: 1. CDR3 region: CASSYTGAYNEQFF. The CDR3 nucleotides read TGTGCCAGCAGTTATACAGGGGCCTACAATGAGCAGTTCTTC.

This clone was observed a single time. V usage is TRBV7-2 and J usage is TRBJ2-2; TRBD2 matches at 8 bases. V was pared by 4 bases and J by 0 bases, with 4 bases of the junction left unmatched. The germline V gene has CDR1 SGHTA and CDR2 FQGNSA. The CDR3 has 16 amino acids. The CDR3 reads CASSWLGLANTGELFF. CDR3 nucleotide sequence: TGTGCCAGCAGCTGGTTGGGACTAGCGAACACCGGGGAGCTGTTTTTT.

The chain combines TRBV20-1 with TRBJ1-2; 10 nucleotides align to TRBD1. This CDR3 spans 14 amino acids. The germline V gene encodes CDR1 DFQATT and CDR2 SNEGSKA (reference sequence). J gave up 8 bases and V 3 bases, and 9 bases lay outside the gene matches. The CDR3 DNA is TGCAGTGCTAGTCCGGGACAGGGGCGGAGGGGCTACACCTTC. Translation gives CSASPGQGRRGYTF.

The chain uses TRBV5-1 and TRBJ1-4, with D uncertain. This CDR3 region has 12 residues. V was cut by 0 bases and J by 12 bases, with 9 bases left in between. Germline CDR1 and CDR2: SGHRS and YFSETQ. The CDR3, as DNA: TGCGCCAGCAGCTTGGCACCCGGGGAACTGTTTTTT. Translated, it gives CASSLAPGELFF.

There are a few counts of this clone. V and J are TRBV4-2 and TRBJ1-6; D is undetermined. Trimming removed 0 bases at V and 9 bases at J, with 3 bases between. Germline V gives CDR1 LGHNA, CDR2 YNFKEQ. The CDR3 runs 12 residues. In nucleotides, the CDR3 is TGTGCCAGCAGCCAAGAACTTTCACCCCTCCACTTT. Translated, it gives CASSQELSPLHF.

This clone came up once. The J gene is TRBJ2-7, the V gene TRBV5-4; 7 bases align to TRBD1. The CDR3 has 14 residues. V was clipped by 0 bases and J by 6 bases; unmatched bases: 6. Germline values: CDR1 SGHNT, CDR2 YYREEE (reference sequence). CDR3 residues: CASSLGQGTGEQYF. The DNA for the CDR3 is TGTGCCAGCAGCTTGGGACAGGGAACTGGCGAGCAGTACTTC.

CDR3 DNA sequence: TGTGCCAGCAGTGAAGCGGGGACAGTAGCGCCCCAGCATTTT. Protein: CASSEAGTVAPQHF. This chain connects TRBV2 to TRBJ1-5; TRBD1 agrees at 7 bases. J was trimmed by 9 bases and V by 0 bases; bases with no gene match: 5. The CDR3 length is 14 residues. CDR1 and CDR2 from the germline V gene are SNHLY and FYNNEI.

This chain uses TRBV30 with TRBJ2-3, with D tentatively TRBD2 (6 bases). The CDR3 contains 14 residues. Germline loops: CDR1 GTSNPN, CDR2 SVGIG (reference sequence). The CDR3 bases are TGTGCGTCCCGGCCGGGGGTCGGCACAGATACGCAGTATTTT. Translated, it gives CASRPGVGTDTQYF.